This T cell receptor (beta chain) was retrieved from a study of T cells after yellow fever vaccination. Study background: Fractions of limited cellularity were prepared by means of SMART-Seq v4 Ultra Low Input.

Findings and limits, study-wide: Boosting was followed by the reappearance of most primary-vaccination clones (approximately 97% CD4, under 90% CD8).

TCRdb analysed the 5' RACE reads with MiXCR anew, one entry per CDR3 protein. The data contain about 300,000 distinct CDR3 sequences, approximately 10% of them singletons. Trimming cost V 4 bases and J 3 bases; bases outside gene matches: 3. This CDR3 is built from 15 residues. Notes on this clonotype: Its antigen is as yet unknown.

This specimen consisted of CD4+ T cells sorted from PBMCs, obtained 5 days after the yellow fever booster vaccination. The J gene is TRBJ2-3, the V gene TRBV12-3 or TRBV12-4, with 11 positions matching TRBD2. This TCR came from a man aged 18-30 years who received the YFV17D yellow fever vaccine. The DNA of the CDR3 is TGTGCCAGCAGTTGGTCTAGCGGGGGGACAGATACGCAGTATTTT. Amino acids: CASSWSSGGTDTQYF.